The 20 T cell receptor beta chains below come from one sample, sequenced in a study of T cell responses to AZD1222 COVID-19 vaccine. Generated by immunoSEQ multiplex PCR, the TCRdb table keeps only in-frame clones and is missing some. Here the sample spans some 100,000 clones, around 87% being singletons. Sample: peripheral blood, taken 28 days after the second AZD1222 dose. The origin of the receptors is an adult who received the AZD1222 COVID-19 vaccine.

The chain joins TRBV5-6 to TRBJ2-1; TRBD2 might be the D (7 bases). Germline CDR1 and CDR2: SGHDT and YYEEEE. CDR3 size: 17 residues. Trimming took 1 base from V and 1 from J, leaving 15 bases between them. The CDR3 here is CASSLYAGAPSYNEQFF. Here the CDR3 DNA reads TGTGCCAGCAGCTTGTACGCGGGGGCCCCATCCTACAATGAGCAGTTCTTC.

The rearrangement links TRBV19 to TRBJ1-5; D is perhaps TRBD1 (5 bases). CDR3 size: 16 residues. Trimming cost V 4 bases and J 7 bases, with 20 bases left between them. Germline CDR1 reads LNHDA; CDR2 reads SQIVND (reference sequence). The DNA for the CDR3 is TGTGCCAGTAGTACCCGCGGACGATATGGGGGGCAGCCCCAGCATTTT. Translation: CASSTRGRYGGQPQHF.

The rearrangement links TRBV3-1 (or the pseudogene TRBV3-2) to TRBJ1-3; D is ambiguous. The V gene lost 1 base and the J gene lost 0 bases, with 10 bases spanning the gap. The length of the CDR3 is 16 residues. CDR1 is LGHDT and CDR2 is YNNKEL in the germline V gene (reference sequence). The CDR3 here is CASSQGDNRSGNTIYF. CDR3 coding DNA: TGTGCCAGCAGCCAAGGCGACAACCGCTCTGGAAACACCATATATTTT.

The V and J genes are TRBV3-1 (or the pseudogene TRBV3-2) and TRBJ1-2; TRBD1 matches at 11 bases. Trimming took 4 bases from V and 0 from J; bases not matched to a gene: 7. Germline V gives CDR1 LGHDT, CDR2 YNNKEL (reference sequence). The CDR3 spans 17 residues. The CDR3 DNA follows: TGTGCCAGCAGCCTCCGGACAGGGGGCTCAGCTAACTATGGCTACACCTTC. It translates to CASSLRTGGSANYGYTF.

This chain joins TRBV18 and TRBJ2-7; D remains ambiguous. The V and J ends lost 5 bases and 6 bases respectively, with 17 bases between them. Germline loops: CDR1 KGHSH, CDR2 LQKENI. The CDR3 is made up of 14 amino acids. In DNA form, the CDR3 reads TGTGCCAGCTCATCCCCTGACCGAGTCTCCGAGCAGTACTTC. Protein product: CASSSPDRVSEQYF.

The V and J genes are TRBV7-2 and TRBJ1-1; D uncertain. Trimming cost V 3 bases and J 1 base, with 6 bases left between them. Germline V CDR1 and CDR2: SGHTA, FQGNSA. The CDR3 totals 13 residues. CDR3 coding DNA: TGTGCCAGCAGCTTTCGGACGAACACTGAAGCTTTCTTT. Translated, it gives CASSFRTNTEAFF.

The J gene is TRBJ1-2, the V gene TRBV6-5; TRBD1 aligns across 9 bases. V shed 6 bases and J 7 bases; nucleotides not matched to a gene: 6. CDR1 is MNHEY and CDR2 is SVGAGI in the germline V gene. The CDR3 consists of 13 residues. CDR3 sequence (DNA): TGTGCCAGCAGCCTAACAGGGGGCTTTGGCTACACCTTC. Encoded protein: CASSLTGGFGYTF.

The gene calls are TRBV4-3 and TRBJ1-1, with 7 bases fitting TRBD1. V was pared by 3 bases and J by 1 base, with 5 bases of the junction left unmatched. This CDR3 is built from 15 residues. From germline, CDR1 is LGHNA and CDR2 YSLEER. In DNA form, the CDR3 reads TGCGCCAGCAGCCACCCGGGACAGCCGAACACTGAAGCTTTCTTT. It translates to CASSHPGQPNTEAFF.

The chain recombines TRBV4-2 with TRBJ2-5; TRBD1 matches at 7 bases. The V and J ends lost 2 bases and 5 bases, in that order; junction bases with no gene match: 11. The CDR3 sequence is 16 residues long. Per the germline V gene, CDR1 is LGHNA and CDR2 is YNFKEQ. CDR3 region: CASSQSGQPGRETQYF. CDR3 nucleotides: TGTGCCAGCAGCCAATCGGGACAGCCCGGCCGCGAGACCCAGTACTTC.

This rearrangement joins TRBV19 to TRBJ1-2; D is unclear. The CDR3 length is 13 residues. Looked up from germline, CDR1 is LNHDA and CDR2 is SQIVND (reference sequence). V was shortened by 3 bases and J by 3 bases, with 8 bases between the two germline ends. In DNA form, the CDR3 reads TGTGCCAGTAGTATTGGAAGGTACTATGGCTACACCTTC. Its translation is CASSIGRYYGYTF.

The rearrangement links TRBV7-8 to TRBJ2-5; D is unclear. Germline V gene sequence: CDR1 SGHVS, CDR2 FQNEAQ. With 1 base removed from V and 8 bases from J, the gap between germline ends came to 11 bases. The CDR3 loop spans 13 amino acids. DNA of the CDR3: TGTGCCAGCAGCTTAGGGCCCAGTGGAACCCAGTACTTC. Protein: CASSLGPSGTQYF.

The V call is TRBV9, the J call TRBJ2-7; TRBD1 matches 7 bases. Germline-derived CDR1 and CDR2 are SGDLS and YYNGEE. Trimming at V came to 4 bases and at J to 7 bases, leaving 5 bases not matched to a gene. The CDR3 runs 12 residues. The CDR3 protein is CASSQGGQEQYF. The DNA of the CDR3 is TGTGCCAGCAGCCAAGGGGGCCAGGAGCAGTACTTC.

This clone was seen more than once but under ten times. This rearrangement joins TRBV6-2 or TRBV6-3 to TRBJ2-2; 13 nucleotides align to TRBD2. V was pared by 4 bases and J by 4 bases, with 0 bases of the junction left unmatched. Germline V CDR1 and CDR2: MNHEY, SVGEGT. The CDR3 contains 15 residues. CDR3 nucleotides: TGTGCCAGCAGTTGGACTAGCGGGAGCACCGGGGAGCTGTTTTTT. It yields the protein CASSWTSGSTGELFF.

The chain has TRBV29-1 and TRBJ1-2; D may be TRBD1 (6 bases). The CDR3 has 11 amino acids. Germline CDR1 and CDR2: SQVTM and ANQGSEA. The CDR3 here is CGGGSGYGYTF. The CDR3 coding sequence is TGCGGAGGGGGGTCAGGCTATGGCTACACCTTC.

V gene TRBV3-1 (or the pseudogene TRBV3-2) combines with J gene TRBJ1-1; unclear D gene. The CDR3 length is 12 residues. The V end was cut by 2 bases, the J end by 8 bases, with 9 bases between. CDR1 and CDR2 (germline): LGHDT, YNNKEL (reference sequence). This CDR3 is CASSQYKSEAFF. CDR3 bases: TGTGCCAGCAGCCAATACAAATCCGAAGCTTTCTTT.

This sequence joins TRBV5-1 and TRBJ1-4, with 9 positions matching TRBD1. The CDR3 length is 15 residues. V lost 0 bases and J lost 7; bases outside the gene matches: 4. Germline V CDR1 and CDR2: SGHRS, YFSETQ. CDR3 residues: CASSLEGTGLEKLFF. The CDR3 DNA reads TGCGCCAGCAGCTTGGAAGGGACAGGGCTTGAAAAACTGTTTTTT.

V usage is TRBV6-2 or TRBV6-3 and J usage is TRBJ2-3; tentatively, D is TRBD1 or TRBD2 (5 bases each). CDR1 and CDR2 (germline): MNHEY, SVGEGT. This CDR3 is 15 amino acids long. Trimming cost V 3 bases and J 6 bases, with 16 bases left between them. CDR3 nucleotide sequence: TGTGCCAGCAGTTATAATTGGGACCCATTCGATACGCAGTATTTT. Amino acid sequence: CASSYNWDPFDTQYF.

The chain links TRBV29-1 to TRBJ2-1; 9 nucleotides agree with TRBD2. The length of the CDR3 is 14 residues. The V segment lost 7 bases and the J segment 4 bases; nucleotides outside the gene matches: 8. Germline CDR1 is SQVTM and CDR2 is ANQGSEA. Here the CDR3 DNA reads TGCAGCGCCTCCGGGACTAGCCTTTACAATGAGCAGTTCTTC. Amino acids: CSASGTSLYNEQFF.

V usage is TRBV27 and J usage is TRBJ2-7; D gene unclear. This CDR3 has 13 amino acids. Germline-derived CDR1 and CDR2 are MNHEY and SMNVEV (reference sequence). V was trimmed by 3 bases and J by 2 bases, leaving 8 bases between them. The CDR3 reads CASSFLPTYEQYF. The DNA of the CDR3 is TGTGCCAGCAGTTTTCTACCCACCTACGAGCAGTACTTC.

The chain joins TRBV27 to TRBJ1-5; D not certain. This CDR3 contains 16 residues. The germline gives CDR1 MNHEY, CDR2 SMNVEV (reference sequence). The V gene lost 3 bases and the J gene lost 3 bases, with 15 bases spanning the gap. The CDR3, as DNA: TGTGCCAGCAGTTTCTGGGAGGGAGCAGCCAATCAGCCCCAGCATTTT. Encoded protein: CASSFWEGAANQPQHF.